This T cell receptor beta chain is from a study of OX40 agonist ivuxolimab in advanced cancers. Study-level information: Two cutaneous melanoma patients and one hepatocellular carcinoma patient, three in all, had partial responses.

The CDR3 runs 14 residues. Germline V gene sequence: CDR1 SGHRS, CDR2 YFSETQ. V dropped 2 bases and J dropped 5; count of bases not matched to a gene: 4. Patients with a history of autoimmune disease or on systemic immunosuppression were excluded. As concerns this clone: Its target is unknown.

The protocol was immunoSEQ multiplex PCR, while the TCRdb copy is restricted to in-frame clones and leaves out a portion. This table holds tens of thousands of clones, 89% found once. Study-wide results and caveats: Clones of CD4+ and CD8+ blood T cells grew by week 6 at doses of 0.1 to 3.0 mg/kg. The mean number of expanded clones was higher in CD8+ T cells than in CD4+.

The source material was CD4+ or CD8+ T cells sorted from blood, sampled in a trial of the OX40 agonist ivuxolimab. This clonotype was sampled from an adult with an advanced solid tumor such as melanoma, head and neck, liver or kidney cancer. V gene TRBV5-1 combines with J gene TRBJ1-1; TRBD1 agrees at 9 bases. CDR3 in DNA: TGCGCCAGCAGCTTAGGGACAGGGACGACTGAAGCTTTCTTT. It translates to CASSLGTGTTEAFF.